This T cell receptor (beta chain) was captured by sequencing in a study of blood T cell repertoires in COVID-19. Looking at the study overall: Specimens from acute and convalescent COVID-19 originated in the United States, Italy and Spain.

Participants, roughly 18 to 89 years old, spanned approximately 26 US areas. Clinical histories supplied by participants themselves formed the basis of cohort assignment. Original handling: It was from reference gene primer amplification that nucleated cell counts were estimated. The repertoire was sequenced with immunoSEQ multiplex PCR; TCRdb's copy has only in-frame clones and lacks some. V, J and clone size reflect that table, while D and trimming were determined from the DNA. The sample contains 70,000 to 90,000 clones, around 88% of which appear only once. This CDR3 spans 19 amino acids. Germline V gene data show CDR1 as SEHNR and CDR2 as FQNEAQ (reference sequence). V was pared by 5 bases and J by 2 bases, with 27 bases between.

V and J are TRBV7-9 and TRBJ2-5; possible D gene TRBD1, 5 bases. The sequenced sample was PBMCs or T cells enriched from blood (not recorded which). This clonotype was sampled from a woman aged 45 to 65 with acute COVID-19. In nucleotides, the CDR3 is TGTGCCAGCAGCCCGTTAGGGGTTCAGCAGAGAGCCGATCAAGAGACCCAGTACTTC. This codes for CASSPLGVQQRADQETQYF.